This T cell receptor beta chain was recovered during a study of shared clonotypes between healthy human individuals. In the study overall: Per donor, three plates held CD4 naive cells, three held CD4 memory, two held CD8 naive and one held CD8 memory.

The CDR3 has 12 amino acids. Germline V gene lookup returns CDR1 MNHEY and CDR2 SMNVEV (reference sequence). The V gene lost 4 bases and the J gene lost 10 bases, with 11 bases spanning the gap. As to this clone: Its antigen is undetermined.

This table comes from immunoSEQ multiplex PCR, and its TCRdb copy is limited to in-frame clones, with some not included. This repertoire shows more than 80,000 clones, about two thirds found once; its top ten account for 40% to 45%. Notes on the study in general: Unshared clonotypes carried lower generation probabilities than those common to all four donors. Represented diversity (both genetic and exposure-history) was limited by the small number of donors.

The chain employs TRBV27 and TRBJ2-1, with TRBD1 as a possible D gene (6 bases). This TCR came from a man aged 25 to 40 in good health. Sequenced: memory CD8+ T cells sorted from blood. Described subset: CD45RO+ cells pooled with CCR7-negative TemRA cells. In nucleotides, the CDR3 is TGTGCCAGCAGTTCCCTGAGGGGGGAGCAGTTCTTC. This translates into CASSSLRGEQFF.